This section outlines one TCR beta chain sequence together with its context. This sample is part of a study of blood T cell repertoires in COVID-19. Study as a whole: PBMCs, B-cell-depleted T cells, or T cells were the source of the cDNA or gDNA that made up the material.

CDR1 and CDR2 from the germline V gene are SGHRS and YFSETQ. The CDR3 covers 16 residues. Trimming pared 3 bases from V and 11 bases from J, leaving 26 bases between. Per the study methods: Scientists estimated how many nucleated cells there were by amplifying reference gene primers. Here immunoSEQ multiplex PCR was the method, and the copy in TCRdb shows in-frame clones only, minus some. From that table come the V and J calls and clone size; the DNA was used to work out D and trimming. The top ten clones hold approximately 6% of a sample with fewer than 250,000 clones, about 83% of them seen once. Sequenced: peripheral blood. The chain is built from TRBV5-1 and TRBJ1-1; D possibly corresponds to TRBD1 (5 bases). The TCR sequence derives from a woman older than 75 with COVID-19, enrolled during active disease. Here the CDR3 reads CASSSTLLGVDDNAFF. The CDR3, as DNA: TGCGCCAGCAGCTCCACCCTCTTAGGGGTAGACGACAATGCTTTCTTT.